This TCR beta chain derives from a study of monozygotic twins with cystic fibrosis (dated by TCRdb to the early 2020s). Concerning the study at large: About 3 micrograms of fragmented DNA went through roughly 15 PCR cycles to produce barcoded libraries. To gauge how much genetics shapes V and J gene usage, the researchers compared TCR beta repertoires both within and across 16 monozygotic twin pairs who have cystic fibrosis. The cohort comprised ten female and six male twin pairs aged about 2.0 to 40 years, median around 9 years, mostly children and adolescents. Twins were ranked among some 1,000 cohort participants for weight-for-height and FEVPerc (FEV1 disease centile) at the day of blood sampling. Data for three of the twin pairs had been reported earlier in a different context.

V ends up 5 bases short and J 2 bases short, with an unmatched junction base count of 3. The CDR3 sequence holds 14 residues, the cysteine and phenylalanine included. Only the CDR3 DNA stays, 42 bases, in frame from base 1. CDR1 MNHNY and CDR2 SVGAGI are derived from the germline V gene (reference sequence). The twin pairs came from the European Cystic Fibrosis Twin and Sibling Study Cohort, a cohort that recruited patients from 158 CF clinics across 14 European countries. Both zygosity and CFTR genotype were checked in-house, and zygosity was tested with multiplex PCR across nine short tandem repeat loci. Peripheral blood was sampled from each twin, with clinical parameters recorded on the day of blood sampling. Genomic DNA was isolated from peripheral blood cells with phenol/chloroform and kept in TE buffer at 4 degrees C. On this clone itself: The antigen this receptor binds is unknown. Per-base qualities were not stored, and no clone one base away is much larger.

The paper's findings and limits, for the study overall: V gene usage was most similar to the co-twin for 13 of 16 pairs, and J usage for 8 of 16 pairs, suggesting genetic constraints. Significantly higher nucleotide-identical clonotype sharing was observed within monozygotic CF twin pairs than between unrelated CF individuals (P = 0.000026, Mann-Whitney). Simpson clonality tended to be low (median about 0.0095), which suggests a naive-dominated repertoire, although clonality was higher in the most severely affected patients. The cohort was small, and no association was found between shared CDR3 numbers and age, concordance or disease severity.

TCR beta CDR3 regions were amplified by multiplex PCR with the immunoSEQ immune profiling system according to the manufacturer's instructions. An Illumina NextSeq system was used to carry out the sequencing. The original pipeline was this. Sequence data were processed on the immunoSEQ Analyzer platform, and clonality was computed as the square root of Simpson's index of productive rearrangements. Jensen-Shannon distance served as the measure of similarity in V and J usage, while OLGA was used to compute CDR3 generation probabilities. Shared CDR3 sequences were searched against the immuneACCESS database (August 2020) and VDJdb (December 2020). TCRdb stores this immuneACCESS table with in-frame sequences only. Part of the clones is absent; in the studies checked, under half of the shortfall reflects unresolved V genes, and no reason is known for the rest. Clonal size and the V and J genes are those of that table, whereas D and trimming came from the DNA. The sample records about 14,000 clones, roughly 93% of which are singletons. The ten biggest clones cover approximately 9.1% of the sample.

Sequences were obtained from blood. This receptor chain uses TRBV6-6 and TRBJ1-5; 7 bases in between match TRBD1. The TCR originated in a girl under 10 years old with cystic fibrosis. The CDR3 reads as follows: CASSLDRGNQPQHF. The sequenced DNA: TGTGCCAGCAGTCTCGACAGGGGCAATCAGCCCCAGCATTTT.